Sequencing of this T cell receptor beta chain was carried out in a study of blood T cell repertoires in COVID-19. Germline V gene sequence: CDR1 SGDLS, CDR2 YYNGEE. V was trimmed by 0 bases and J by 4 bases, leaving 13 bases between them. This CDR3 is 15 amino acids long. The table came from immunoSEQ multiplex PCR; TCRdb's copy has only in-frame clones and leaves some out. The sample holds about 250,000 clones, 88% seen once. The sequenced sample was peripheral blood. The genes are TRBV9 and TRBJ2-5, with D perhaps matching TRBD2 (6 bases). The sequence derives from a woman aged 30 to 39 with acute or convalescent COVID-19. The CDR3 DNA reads TGTGCCAGCAGCGTAGGTGGCGGGATAGGAGAGACCCAGTACTTC. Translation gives CASSVGGGIGETQYF.